Listed here is a single T cell receptor beta chain. The data are from a study of OX40 agonist ivuxolimab in advanced cancers. The method was immunoSEQ multiplex PCR; TCRdb's version includes in-frame clones alone and lacks a portion of them. Of approximately 69,000 clones in the sample, just over 85% were seen once. The receptor comes from an adult with an advanced solid tumor such as melanoma, head and neck, liver or kidney cancer. Sequencing used CD4+ or CD8+ T cells sorted from blood, obtained in a trial of the OX40 agonist ivuxolimab.

CDR3 coding DNA: TGTGCCAGCAGTTACTCGGCCAGCGGGAGGGCCGATGAGCAGTTCTTC. Amino acids: CASSYSASGRADEQFF. The rearrangement joins TRBV6-5 to TRBJ2-1; 10 nucleotides line up with TRBD2. From germline, CDR1 is MNHEY and CDR2 SVGAGI. The V gene end was trimmed by 0 bases and the J gene end by 8 bases; junction bases not matched to a gene: 7. The CDR3 runs 16 residues.